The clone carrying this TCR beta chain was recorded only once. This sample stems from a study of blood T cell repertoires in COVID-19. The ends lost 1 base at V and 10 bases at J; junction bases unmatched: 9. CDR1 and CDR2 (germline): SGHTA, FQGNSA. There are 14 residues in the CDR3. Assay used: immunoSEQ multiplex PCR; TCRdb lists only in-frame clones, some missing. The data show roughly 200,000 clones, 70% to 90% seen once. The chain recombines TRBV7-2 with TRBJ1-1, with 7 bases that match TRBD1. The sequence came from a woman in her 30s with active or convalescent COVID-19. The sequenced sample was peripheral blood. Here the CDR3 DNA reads TGTGCCAGCAGCTTAGTCGGGATTGACAGGGCAGCTTTCTTT. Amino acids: CASSLVGIDRAAFF.